This T cell receptor (beta chain) derives from a study of blood T cell repertoires in COVID-19. Across the whole study: The United States, Italy and Spain were the sources of the acute and convalescent COVID-19 samples. In each case, the material was cDNA or gDNA derived from T cells, B-cell-depleted T cells, or PBMCs.

Trimming cost V 3 bases and J 0 bases; bases outside gene matches: 5. The germline V gene has CDR1 SGDLS and CDR2 YYNGEE. This CDR3 spans 16 amino acids. This clone was seen more than once but under ten times. The protocol was immunoSEQ multiplex PCR, while the TCRdb copy is restricted to in-frame clones and leaves out a portion. The table records around 320,000 clones, around 87% of them present only once. The TCR comes from a woman aged 18-29 years with acute COVID-19. V and J are TRBV9 and TRBJ2-4; 8 nucleotides agree with TRBD2. Sequencing was done on a sample of PBMCs or T cells enriched from blood (not recorded which). DNA for the CDR3: TGTGCCAGCAGCGCCGGGGGGGCTTTAGCCAAAAACATTCAGTACTTC. Amino acid sequence: CASSAGGALAKNIQYF.